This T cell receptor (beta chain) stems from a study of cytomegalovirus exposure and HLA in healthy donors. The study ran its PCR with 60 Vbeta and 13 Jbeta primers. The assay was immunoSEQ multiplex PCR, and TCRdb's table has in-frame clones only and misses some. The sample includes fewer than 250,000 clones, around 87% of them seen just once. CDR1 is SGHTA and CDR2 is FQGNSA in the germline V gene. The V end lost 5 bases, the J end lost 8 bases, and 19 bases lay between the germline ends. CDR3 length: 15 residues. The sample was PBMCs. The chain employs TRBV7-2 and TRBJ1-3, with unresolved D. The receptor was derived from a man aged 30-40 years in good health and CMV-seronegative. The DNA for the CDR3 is TGTGCCAGCAGCCGGCGGAGCGGCACCCAAGACACCATATATTTT. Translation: CASSRRSGTQDTIYF.